These 12 T cell receptor beta chains were all obtained from the same sample, sequenced in a study of T cell repertoires in cytomegalovirus infection. TCRdb passed the reads through MiXCR, listing each CDR3 protein once. This sample yields some 300,000 distinct CDR3 sequences, of which around 9.6% are seen a single time; around 2.4% belongs to the top ten. The sequencing sample was made of PBMCs. These receptors were obtained from a human donor in good health (CMV status not recorded). Some clones in this sample may be carry-over from other donors' samples.

As concerns this clonotype: A read error may be the cause here, since a much bigger clone is one base away. It is likely a read error, because the conserved phenylalanine at the end of the CDR3 is missing. V is TRBV24-1 and J is TRBJ2-1; TRBD1 matches at 7 bases. The CDR3 spans 14 residues. Germline V gene data show CDR1 as KGHDR and CDR2 as SFDVKD. Trimming at V came to 4 bases and at J to 6 bases, leaving 5 bases not matched to a gene. CDR3 sequence reads: CATSDPRQGNEQFL. Here the CDR3 DNA reads TGTGCCACCAGTGACCCTCGACAGGGCAATGAGCAGTTCCTC.

This clonotype has at least ten counts. This chain uses TRBV28 with TRBJ2-1, with 9 bases lining up with TRBD2. J was trimmed by 6 bases and V by 1 base; bases with no gene match: 4. The CDR3 runs 15 residues. The germline gives CDR1 MDHEN, CDR2 SYDVKM. The CDR3 DNA follows: TGTGCCAGCAGTTTATTGGGTAGCGGGGGCAATGAGCAGTTCTTC. Translating gives CASSLLGSGGNEQFF. Full variable domain (remainder filled in from reference TRBV28 and TRBJ2-1): DVKVTQSSRYLVKRTGEKVFLECVQDMDHENMFWYRQDPGLGLRLIYFSYDVKMKEKGDIPEGYSVSREKKERFSLILESASTNQTSMYLCASSLLGSGGNEQFFGPGTRLTVL.

This clonotype was counted ten times or more. The chain joins TRBV27 to TRBJ1-1; D not resolved. The CDR3 consists of 15 residues. The germline V gene has CDR1 MNHEY and CDR2 SMNVEV (reference sequence). With 3 bases removed from V and 5 bases from J, the gap between germline ends came to 16 bases. CDR3 DNA sequence: TGTGCCAGCAGTTTCTCCTGGGTACAATCGACTGAAGCTTTCTTT. This codes for CASSFSWVQSTEAFF.

This clonotype has ten or more counts. The V call is TRBV7-2, the J call TRBJ2-1; a possible D gene is TRBD1 (6 bases). The CDR3 is made up of 16 amino acids. CDR1 is SGHTA and CDR2 is FQGNSA in the germline V gene. Trimming removed 5 bases from V and 3 bases from J, with 17 bases in between. CDR3 region: CASSRQGQHFYNEQFF. The CDR3 DNA reads as TGTGCCAGCAGCCGCCAAGGACAGCACTTCTACAATGAGCAGTTCTTC.

In this sample, this clonotype turned up many times. This chain links TRBV6-5 with TRBJ1-2; D remains ambiguous. Germline V CDR1 and CDR2: MNHEY, SVGAGI. The CDR3 is made up of 12 amino acids. Trimming removed 2 bases from V and 5 bases from J, with 6 bases in between. The CDR3 sequence: CASSYVPYGYTF. The CDR3 coding sequence is TGTGCCAGCAGTTACGTCCCGTATGGCTACACCTTC.

This clonotype was counted a few times. The chain uses TRBV20-1 and TRBJ1-4; D gene ambiguous. In germline, CDR1 is DFQATT, CDR2 SNEGSKA (reference sequence). With 2 bases removed from V and 8 bases from J, the gap between germline ends came to 9 bases. The CDR3 is 12 residues long. DNA for the CDR3: TGCAGTGCTAGATTGGGCAACGAAAAACTGTTTTTT. This codes for CSARLGNEKLFF.

This clonotype showed up many times. The rearrangement uses TRBV5-5 and TRBJ2-1; D possibly matches TRBD1 or TRBD2 (5 bases each). V lost 0 bases to trimming and J lost 8 bases, with 15 bases between them. The CDR3 extends over 15 amino acids. The germline V gene encodes CDR1 SGHKS and CDR2 YYEKEE (reference sequence). CDR3 DNA: TGTGCCAGCAGCTTGGAAGGCGCAGGGACGGATGAGCAGTTCTTC. This gives the protein CASSLEGAGTDEQFF. The entire variable domain, with the rest obtained from reference TRBV5-5 and TRBJ2-1, is as follows: DAGVTQSPTHLIKTRGQQVTLRCSPISGHKSVSWYQQVLGQGPQFIFQYYEKEERGRGNFPDRFSARQFPNYSSELNVNALLLGDSALYLCASSLEGAGTDEQFFGPGTRLTVL.

The V gene is TRBV7-9, the J gene TRBJ1-2; 7 positions match TRBD1. The CDR3 contains 13 residues. The ends lost 5 bases at V and 10 bases at J; junction bases unmatched: 10. CDR1 and CDR2 (germline): SEHNR, FQNEAQ (reference sequence). The CDR3 bases are TGTGCCAGCAGCCTGCAGGGGGAGGTTGACTACACCTTC. Encoded protein: CASSLQGEVDYTF.

This clonotype was recorded many times. The chain carries TRBV12-3 or TRBV12-4 and TRBJ2-7, with 8 bases that match TRBD1. After removal of 2 bases from V and 7 bases from J, the junction contained 10 bases not matched to a gene. The CDR3 extends over 15 amino acids. The DNA for the CDR3 is TGTGCCAGCAGTTTATCGCCCCAGGGGGCCGGGGAGCAGTACTTC. Its protein is CASSLSPQGAGEQYF.

This clonotype has a count of ten or more. The rearrangement uses TRBV20-1 and TRBJ2-3; TRBD1 matches at 7 bases. The CDR3 totals 16 residues. V gave up 0 bases and J gave up 4 bases; unmatched junction bases: 10. The germline CDR1 and CDR2 sequences are DFQATT and SNEGSKA (reference sequence). The CDR3 DNA follows: TGCAGTGCTAGAGATCTGGGCAGGGGGAATTCAGATACGCAGTATTTT. Translated: CSARDLGRGNSDTQYF.

The V and J genes are TRBV20-1 and TRBJ2-1, with 9 bases that match TRBD2. Germline trimming cut 3 bases from V and 8 bases from J; bases unmatched to any gene: 23. CDR1 and CDR2 from the germline V gene are DFQATT and SNEGSKA (reference sequence). This CDR3 region has 19 residues. CDR3: CSARVGGGASHVMYHEQFF. Written as DNA, the CDR3 is TGCAGTGCTAGGGTCGGCGGGGGGGCCTCTCACGTCATGTATCATGAGCAGTTCTTC.

Ten or more counts support this clonotype. The chain combines TRBV6-5 with TRBJ1-4, with 8 bases matching TRBD1. Germline CDR1 is MNHEY and CDR2 is SVGAGI. This CDR3 is 13 amino acids long. Trimming cost V 2 bases and J 10 bases; bases outside gene matches: 3. Written as DNA, the CDR3 is TGTGCCAGCAGTTACACAGGGGGTGGAAAACTGTTTTTT. This gives the protein CASSYTGGGKLFF.